This T cell receptor (beta chain) is drawn from a study of T cells after yellow fever vaccination. Whole-study findings and limits: In FACS-sorted repertoires, abundant clonotypes from the bulk population could appear as contaminants.

V was trimmed by 4 bases and J by 1 base, leaving 14 bases between them. This CDR3 contains 17 residues. Germline values: CDR1 LGHDT, CDR2 YNNKEL (reference sequence). This clonotype was observed a handful of times. Its target is not known. One entry per CDR3 protein results from TCRdb running MiXCR on the 5' RACE reads. The profile covers about 220,000 distinct CDR3 sequences, with 3% to 4% appearing a single time and under 3.5% taken by the ten largest. Material: CD4+ T cells sorted from PBMCs, obtained 10 days after the yellow fever booster vaccination. The source of this sequence is a man between 18 and 29 years old who received the YFV17D yellow fever vaccine. V gene TRBV3-1 combines with J gene TRBJ2-6, with D possibly called TRBD1 or TRBD2 (5 bases each). CDR3 sequence: CASSPRLGGSGANVLTF. CDR3 nucleotides: TGTGCCAGCAGCCCCCGTCTTGGGGGATCTGGGGCCAACGTCCTGACTTTC.